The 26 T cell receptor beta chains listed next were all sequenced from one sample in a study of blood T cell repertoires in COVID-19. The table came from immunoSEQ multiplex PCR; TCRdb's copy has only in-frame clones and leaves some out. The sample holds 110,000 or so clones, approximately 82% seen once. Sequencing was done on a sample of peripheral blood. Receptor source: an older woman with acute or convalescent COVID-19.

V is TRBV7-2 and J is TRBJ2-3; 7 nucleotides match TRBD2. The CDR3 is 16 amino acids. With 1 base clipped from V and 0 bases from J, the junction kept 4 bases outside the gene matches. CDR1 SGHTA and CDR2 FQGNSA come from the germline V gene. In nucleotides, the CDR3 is TGTGCCAGCAGCTTAGTCGGGGGGATTAGCACAGATACGCAGTATTTT. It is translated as CASSLVGGISTDTQYF.

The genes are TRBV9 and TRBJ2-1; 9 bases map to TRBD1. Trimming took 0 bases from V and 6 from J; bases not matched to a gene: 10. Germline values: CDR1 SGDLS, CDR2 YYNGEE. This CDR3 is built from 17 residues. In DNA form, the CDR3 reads TGTGCCAGCAGCGTAGAACTTTGGGACAGGGAAGGCAATGAGCAGTTCTTC. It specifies CASSVELWDREGNEQFF.

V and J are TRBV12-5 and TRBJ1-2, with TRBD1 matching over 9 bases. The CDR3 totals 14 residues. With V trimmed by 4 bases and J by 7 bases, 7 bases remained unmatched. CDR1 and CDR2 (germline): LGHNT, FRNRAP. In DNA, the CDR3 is TGTGCTAGTGGTTCGGACAGGGGATCCTCTGGCTACACCTTC. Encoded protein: CASGSDRGSSGYTF.

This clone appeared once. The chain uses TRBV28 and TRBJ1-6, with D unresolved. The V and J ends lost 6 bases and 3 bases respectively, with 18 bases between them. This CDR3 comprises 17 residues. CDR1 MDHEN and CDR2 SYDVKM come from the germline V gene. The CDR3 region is CASSSVAFGGYNSPLHF. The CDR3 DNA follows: TGTGCCAGCAGCTCAGTAGCTTTCGGCGGCTATAATTCACCCCTCCACTTT.

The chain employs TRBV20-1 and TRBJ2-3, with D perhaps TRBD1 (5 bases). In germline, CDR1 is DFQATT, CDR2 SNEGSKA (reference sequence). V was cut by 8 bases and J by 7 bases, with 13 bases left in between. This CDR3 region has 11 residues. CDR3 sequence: CSTYQGNTQYF. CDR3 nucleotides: TGCAGTACTTACCAGGGAAATACGCAGTATTTT.

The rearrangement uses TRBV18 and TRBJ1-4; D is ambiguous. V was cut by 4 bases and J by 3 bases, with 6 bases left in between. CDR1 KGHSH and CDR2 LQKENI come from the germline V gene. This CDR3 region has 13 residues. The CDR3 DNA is TGTGCCAGCTCACTTCCCGCTAATGAAAAACTGTTTTTT. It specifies CASSLPANEKLFF.

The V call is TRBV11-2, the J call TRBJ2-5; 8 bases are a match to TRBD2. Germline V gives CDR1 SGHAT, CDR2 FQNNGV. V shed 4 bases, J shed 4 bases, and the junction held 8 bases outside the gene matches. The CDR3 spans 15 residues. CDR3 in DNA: TGTGCCAGCAGCTCCCGGGGGGGCGGGAGAGAGACCCAGTACTTC. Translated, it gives CASSSRGGGRETQYF.

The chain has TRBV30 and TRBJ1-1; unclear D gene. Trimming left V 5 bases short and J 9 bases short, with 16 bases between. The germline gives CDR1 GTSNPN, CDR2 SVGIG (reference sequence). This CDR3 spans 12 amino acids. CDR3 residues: CAWDTNTKQAFF. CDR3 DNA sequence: TGTGCCTGGGACACCAACACAAAACAAGCTTTCTTT.

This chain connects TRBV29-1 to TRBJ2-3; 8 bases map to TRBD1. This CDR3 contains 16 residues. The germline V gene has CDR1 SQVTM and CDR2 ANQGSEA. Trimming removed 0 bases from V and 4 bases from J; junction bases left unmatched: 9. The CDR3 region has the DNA TGCAGCGTTGAAGATTCGAGAAAGGGACAGGCAGATACGCAGTATTTT. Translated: CSVEDSRKGQADTQYF.

This chain's CDR3 is CASNPRTGNTGELFF. The CDR3 DNA reads TGTGCCAGTAACCCTCGGACAGGGAACACCGGGGAGCTGTTTTTT. This sequence joins TRBV19 and TRBJ2-2; 7 bases align to TRBD1. V trimming: 7 bases; J trimming: 1 base; junction bases outside the gene matches: 6. The V gene's germline CDR1 is LNHDA and CDR2 SQIVND (reference sequence). The CDR3 has 15 amino acids.

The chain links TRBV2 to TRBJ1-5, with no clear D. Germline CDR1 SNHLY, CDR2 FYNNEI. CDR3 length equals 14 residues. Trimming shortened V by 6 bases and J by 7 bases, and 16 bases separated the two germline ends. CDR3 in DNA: TGTGCCAGCAGCACTGTCATAGTCCCACAGCCCCAGCATTTT. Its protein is CASSTVIVPQPQHF. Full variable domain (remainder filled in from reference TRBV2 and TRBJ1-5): EPEVTQTPSHQVTQMGQEVILRCVPISNHLYFYWYRQILGQKVEFLVSFYNNEISEKSEIFDDQFSVERPDGSNFTLKIRSTKLEDSAMYFCASSTVIVPQPQHFGDGTRLSIL.

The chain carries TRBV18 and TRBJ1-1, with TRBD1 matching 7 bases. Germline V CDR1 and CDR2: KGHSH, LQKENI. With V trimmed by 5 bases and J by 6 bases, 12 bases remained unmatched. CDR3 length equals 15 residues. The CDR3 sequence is CASSTRTGDEAEAFF. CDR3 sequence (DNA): TGTGCCAGCTCAACACGTACAGGGGACGAAGCTGAAGCTTTCTTT. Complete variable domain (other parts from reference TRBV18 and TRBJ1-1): NAGVMQNPRHLVRRRGQEARLRCSPMKGHSHVYWYRQLPEEGLKFMVYLQKENIIDESGMPKERFSAEFPKEGPSILRIQQVVRGDSAAYFCASSTRTGDEAEAFFGQGTRLTVV.

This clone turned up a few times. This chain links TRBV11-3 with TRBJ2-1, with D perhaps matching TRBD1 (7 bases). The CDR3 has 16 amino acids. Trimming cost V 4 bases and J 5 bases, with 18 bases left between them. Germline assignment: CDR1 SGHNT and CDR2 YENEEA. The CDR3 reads CASSSRGRGRNNEQFF. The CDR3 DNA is TGTGCCAGCAGCTCGCGAGGCAGGGGGAGGAACAATGAGCAGTTCTTC.

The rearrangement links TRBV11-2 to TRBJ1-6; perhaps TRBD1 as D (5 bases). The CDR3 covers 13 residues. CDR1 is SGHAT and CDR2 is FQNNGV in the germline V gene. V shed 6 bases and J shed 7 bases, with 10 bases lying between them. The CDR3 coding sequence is TGTGCCAGCAGGATGTCAGGGAATTCACCCCTCCACTTT. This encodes CASRMSGNSPLHF. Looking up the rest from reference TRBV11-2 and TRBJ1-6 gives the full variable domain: EAGVAQSPRYKIIEKRQSVAFWCNPISGHATLYWYQQILGQGPKLLIQFQNNGVVDDSQLPKDRFSAERLKGVDSTLKIQPAKLEDSAVYLCASRMSGNSPLHFGNGTRLTVT.

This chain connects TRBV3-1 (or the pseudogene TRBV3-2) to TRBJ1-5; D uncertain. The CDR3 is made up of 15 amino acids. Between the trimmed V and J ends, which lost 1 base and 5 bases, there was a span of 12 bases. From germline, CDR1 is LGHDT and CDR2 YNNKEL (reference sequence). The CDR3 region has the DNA TGTGCCAGCAGCCAAGCCCCCTCTGGGCATCAGCCCCAGCATTTT. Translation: CASSQAPSGHQPQHF.

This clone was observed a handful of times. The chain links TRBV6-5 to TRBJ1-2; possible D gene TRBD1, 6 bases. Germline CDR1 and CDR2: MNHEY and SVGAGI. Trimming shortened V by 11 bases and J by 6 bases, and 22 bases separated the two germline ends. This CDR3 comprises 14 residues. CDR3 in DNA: TGTGCCGGGAGGGGGGGGCGAGGTTTCGATGGCTACACCTTC. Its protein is CAGRGGRGFDGYTF.

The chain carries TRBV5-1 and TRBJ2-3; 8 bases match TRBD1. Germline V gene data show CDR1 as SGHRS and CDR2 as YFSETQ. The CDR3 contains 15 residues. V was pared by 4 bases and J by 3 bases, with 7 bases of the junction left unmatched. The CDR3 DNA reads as TGCGCCAGCAGCCCACGACAGGGGATGACAGATACGCAGTATTTT. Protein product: CASSPRQGMTDTQYF.

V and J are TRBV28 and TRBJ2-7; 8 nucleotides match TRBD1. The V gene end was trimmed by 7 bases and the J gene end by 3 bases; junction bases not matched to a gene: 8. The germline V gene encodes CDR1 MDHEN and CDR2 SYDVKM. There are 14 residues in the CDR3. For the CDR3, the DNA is TGTGCCAGCACCCCGGACAGGGTAATCTACGAGCAGTACTTC. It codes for CASTPDRVIYEQYF.

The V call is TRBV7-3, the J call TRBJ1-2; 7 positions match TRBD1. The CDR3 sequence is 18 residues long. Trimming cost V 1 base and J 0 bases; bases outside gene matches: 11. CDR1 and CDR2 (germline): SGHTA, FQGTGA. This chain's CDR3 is CASSLNAPNGQANYGYTF. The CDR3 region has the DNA TGTGCCAGCAGCTTAAATGCCCCGAACGGACAGGCTAACTATGGCTACACCTTC.

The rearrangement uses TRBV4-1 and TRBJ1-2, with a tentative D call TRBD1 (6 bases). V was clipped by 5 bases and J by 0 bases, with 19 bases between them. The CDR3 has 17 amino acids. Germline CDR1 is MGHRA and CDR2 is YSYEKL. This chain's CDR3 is CASSFQGFLKANYGYTF. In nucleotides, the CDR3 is TGCGCCAGCAGCTTCCAGGGGTTCCTAAAAGCTAACTATGGCTACACCTTC.

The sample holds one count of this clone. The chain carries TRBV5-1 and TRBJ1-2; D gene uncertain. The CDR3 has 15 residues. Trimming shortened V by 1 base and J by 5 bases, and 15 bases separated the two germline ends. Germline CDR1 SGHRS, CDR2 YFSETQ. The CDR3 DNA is TGCGCCAGCAGCTTGTTACCCGATAGATTATATGGCTACACCTTC. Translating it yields CASSLLPDRLYGYTF.

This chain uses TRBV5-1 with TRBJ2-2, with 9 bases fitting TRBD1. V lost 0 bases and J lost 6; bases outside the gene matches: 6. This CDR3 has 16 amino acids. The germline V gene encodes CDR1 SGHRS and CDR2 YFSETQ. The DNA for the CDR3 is TGCGCCAGCAGCTTGGCCACGACAGGGGGATCCGGGGAGCTGTTTTTT. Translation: CASSLATTGGSGELFF.

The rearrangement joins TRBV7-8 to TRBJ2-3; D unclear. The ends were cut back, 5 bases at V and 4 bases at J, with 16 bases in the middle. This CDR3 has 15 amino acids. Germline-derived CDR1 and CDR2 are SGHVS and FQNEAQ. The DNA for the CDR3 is TGTGCCAGCAGCCCTCGGAGAGAAATCGCAGATACGCAGTATTTT. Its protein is CASSPRREIADTQYF.

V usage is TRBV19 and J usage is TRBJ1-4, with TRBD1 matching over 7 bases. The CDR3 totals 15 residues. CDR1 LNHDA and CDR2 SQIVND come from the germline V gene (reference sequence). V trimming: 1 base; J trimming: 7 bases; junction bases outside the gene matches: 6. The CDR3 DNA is TGTGCCAGTAGTATAGTAAAGACAGGGTCTGAAAAACTGTTTTTT. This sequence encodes CASSIVKTGSEKLFF.

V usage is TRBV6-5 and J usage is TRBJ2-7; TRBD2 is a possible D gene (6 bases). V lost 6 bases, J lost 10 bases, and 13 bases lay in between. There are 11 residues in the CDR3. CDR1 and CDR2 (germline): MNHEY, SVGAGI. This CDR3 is CASREGLGQYV. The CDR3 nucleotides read TGTGCCAGCAGGGAGGGGTTAGGACAGTACGTC.

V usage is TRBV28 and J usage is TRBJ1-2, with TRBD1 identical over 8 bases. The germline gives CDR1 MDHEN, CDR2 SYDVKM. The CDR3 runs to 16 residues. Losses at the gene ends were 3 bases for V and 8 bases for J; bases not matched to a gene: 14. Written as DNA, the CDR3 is TGTGCCAGCAGTTTGTCGAGTCCGGGACAGGTCTTGGGCTACACCTTC. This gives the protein CASSLSSPGQVLGYTF.